This passage covers 22 T cell receptor beta chains from one sample sequenced in a study of T cell responses to AZD1222 COVID-19 vaccine. TCRdb's table, derived via immunoSEQ multiplex PCR, lists solely in-frame clones and lacks some. The sample lists around 140,000 clones; just under 95% were seen once. The sample here was peripheral blood, taken after recovery from COVID-19. The receptors come from an adult who had recovered from COVID-19.

The genes are TRBV28 and TRBJ1-5; 7 nucleotides agree with TRBD1. Germline V gene data show CDR1 as MDHEN and CDR2 as SYDVKM. The V gene end was trimmed by 3 bases and the J gene end by 5 bases; junction bases not matched to a gene: 4. CDR3 length: 14 amino acids. The CDR3 reads CASSFRGGYQPQHF. In DNA form, the CDR3 reads TGTGCCAGCAGTTTCAGGGGGGGTTATCAGCCCCAGCATTTT.

The chain couples TRBV3-1 (or the pseudogene TRBV3-2) to TRBJ2-1; 7 nucleotides agree with TRBD2. Germline lookup yields CDR1 LGHDT and CDR2 YNNKEL (reference sequence). This CDR3 region has 13 residues. V dropped 8 bases and J dropped 2; count of bases not matched to a gene: 3. The CDR3 nucleotides are TGTGCCAGCTCTAGCGGAGCCTACAATGAGCAGTTCTTC. Protein sequence: CASSSGAYNEQFF.

The genes are TRBV6-5 and TRBJ1-1; D is possibly TRBD1 (5 bases). The CDR3 consists of 15 residues. The V and J ends lost 7 bases and 1 base respectively, with 16 bases between them. CDR1 MNHEY and CDR2 SVGAGI come from the germline V gene. CDR3 bases: TGTGCCAGCAATGGACCCGGGGGAAAGAACACTGAAGCTTTCTTT. Translation: CASNGPGGKNTEAFF.

The rearrangement uses TRBV23-1 and TRBJ2-7, with 10 bases aligning to TRBD2. TRBV23-1 is assigned to the ORF class and has an uncertain function. The J segment lost 2 bases and the V segment lost 5 bases, leaving 15 bases of the junction unmatched. The CDR3 totals 18 residues. Written as DNA, the CDR3 is TGCGCCAGCAGTAGCCGGCATGTGGGACTAGCGAAGACCTACGAGCAGTACTTC. This encodes CASSSRHVGLAKTYEQYF.

The V call is TRBV3-1 (or the pseudogene TRBV3-2), the J call TRBJ2-7; possibly TRBD1 for D (5 bases). The CDR3 length is 13 residues. CDR1 is LGHDT and CDR2 is YNNKEL in the germline V gene (reference sequence). V lost 4 bases and J 7 bases, leaving 14 bases between the germline ends. The CDR3 reads CASSPESRVEQYF. The CDR3 DNA sequence: TGTGCCAGCAGCCCTGAGAGCAGGGTTGAGCAGTACTTC.

V and J are TRBV24-1 and TRBJ2-2, with 11 bases identical to TRBD1. This CDR3 is built from 17 residues. Unmatched junction bases numbered 8, after V lost 3 bases and J lost 6 bases. Per the germline V gene, CDR1 is KGHDR and CDR2 is SFDVKD. The CDR3 spells CATSDPAGQGAAGELFF. As DNA, the CDR3 is TGTGCCACCAGTGATCCTGCTGGACAGGGGGCGGCCGGGGAGCTGTTTTTT.

The J gene is TRBJ2-1, the V gene TRBV27; the D call may be TRBD1 or TRBD2 (5 bases each). CDR3 length: 16 residues. Germline V lookup: CDR1 MNHEY, CDR2 SMNVEV (reference sequence). V was trimmed by 0 bases and J by 10 bases, leaving 19 bases between them. The CDR3 DNA sequence: TGTGCCAGCAGTTTATCGGGTCAGGGACGAGAGCGGGAGCAGTTCTTC. This codes for CASSLSGQGREREQFF.

The chain links TRBV28 to TRBJ1-4; 8 bases are a match to TRBD1. This CDR3 is built from 14 residues. Germline V gene lookup returns CDR1 MDHEN and CDR2 SYDVKM. J was trimmed by 8 bases and V by 6 bases; bases with no gene match: 8. The CDR3 DNA follows: TGTGCCAGCAGCCCGGGACAGGCGCCCGAAAAACTGTTTTTT. It yields the protein CASSPGQAPEKLFF.

The V gene is TRBV19, the J gene TRBJ1-2; D uncertain. The germline V gene has CDR1 LNHDA and CDR2 SQIVND (reference sequence). The CDR3 has 13 residues. V lost 3 bases, J lost 3 bases, and 8 bases lay in between. The DNA for the CDR3 is TGTGCCAGTAGTATGGGTAGCGACTATGGCTACACCTTC. As protein: CASSMGSDYGYTF.

The chain uses TRBV27 and TRBJ2-2; the D is unclear. Looked up from germline, CDR1 is MNHEY and CDR2 is SMNVEV (reference sequence). The CDR3 sequence is 13 residues long. With 5 bases removed from V and 5 bases from J, the gap between germline ends came to 9 bases. CDR3 loop: CASSASATGELFF. The CDR3, as DNA: TGTGCCAGCAGTGCGTCCGCAACCGGGGAGCTGTTTTTT.

As for this clone: The sample contains more than one DNA sequence encoding this CDR3. The gene calls are TRBV9 and TRBJ2-5; D call uncertain. CDR1 SGDLS and CDR2 YYNGEE come from the germline V gene. Trimming stripped 3 bases from V and 2 bases from J, with 2 bases between. This CDR3 is built from 11 residues. The CDR3 DNA reads as TGTGCCAGCAGCGATCAAGAGACCCAGTACTTC. Protein sequence: CASSDQETQYF.

The chain links TRBV9 to TRBJ2-1; TRBD1 aligns across 9 bases. The CDR3 has 14 amino acids. The germline V gene has CDR1 SGDLS and CDR2 YYNGEE. V gave up 2 bases and J gave up 7 bases; unmatched junction bases: 4. DNA for the CDR3: TGTGCCAGCAGCGTCGGGACAGGGTTGAATGAGCAGTTCTTC. Its protein product is CASSVGTGLNEQFF. Full variable domain (rest looked up from reference TRBV9 and TRBJ2-1): DSGVTQTPKHLITATGQRVTLRCSPRSGDLSVYWYQQSLDQGLQFLIQYYNGEERAKGNILERFSAQQFPDLHSELNLSSLELGDSALYFCASSVGTGLNEQFFGPGTRLTVL.

V is TRBV5-1 and J is TRBJ1-1, with D hard to call. Germline V gives CDR1 SGHRS, CDR2 YFSETQ. The V end lost 1 base, the J end lost 5 bases, and 15 bases lay between the germline ends. The CDR3 runs 15 residues. The CDR3 DNA is TGCGCCAGCAGCTTGTTAGACGAAGGTAATACTGAAGCTTTCTTT. This sequence encodes CASSLLDEGNTEAFF.

The V and J genes are TRBV6-4 and TRBJ2-5; no reliable D call. The V and J ends lost 5 bases and 2 bases respectively, with 12 bases between them. CDR1 and CDR2 from the germline V gene are MRHNA and SNTAGT. CDR3 size: 14 residues. For the CDR3, the DNA is TGTGCCAGCAGTAGAACTGTAATTCAAGAGACCCAGTACTTC. It translates to CASSRTVIQETQYF.

This clone has only one observation. The chain joins TRBV7-3 to TRBJ1-6; D unresolved. The CDR3 consists of 15 residues. Germline lookup yields CDR1 SGHTA and CDR2 FQGTGA. Trimming removed 1 base at V and 3 bases at J, with 7 bases between. The CDR3 region has the DNA TGTGCCAGCAGCTTAAACGGGAACTATAATTCACCCCTCCACTTT. This gives the protein CASSLNGNYNSPLHF.

The rearrangement joins TRBV9 to TRBJ2-1, with 10 bases matching TRBD2. The V gene end was trimmed by 0 bases and the J gene end by 9 bases; junction bases not matched to a gene: 9. Germline V lookup: CDR1 SGDLS, CDR2 YYNGEE. This CDR3 has 16 residues. This chain's CDR3 is CASSVARLAGVGEQFF. CDR3 in DNA: TGTGCCAGCAGCGTAGCTCGGCTAGCGGGAGTTGGTGAGCAGTTCTTC.

The V gene is TRBV11-3, the J gene TRBJ2-1; 9 bases map to TRBD2. The V gene's germline CDR1 is SGHNT and CDR2 YENEEA. After removal of 1 base from V and 10 bases from J, the junction contained 8 bases not matched to a gene. This CDR3 is built from 15 residues. CDR3 sequence reads: CASSLGGLAGLEQFF. The CDR3 nucleotides are TGTGCCAGCAGCTTAGGGGGTCTAGCGGGGCTCGAGCAGTTCTTC. Full variable domain (remainder filled in from reference TRBV11-3 and TRBJ2-1): EAGVVQSPRYKIIEKKQPVAFWCNPISGHNTLYWYLQNLGQGPELLIRYENEEAVDDSQLPKDRFSAERLKGVDSTLKIQPAELGDSAVYLCASSLGGLAGLEQFFGPGTRLTVL.

The rearrangement joins TRBV3-1 (or the pseudogene TRBV3-2) to TRBJ2-7, with 7 bases that match TRBD1. This CDR3 is built from 15 residues. V lost 6 bases to trimming and J lost 2 bases; unmatched junction nucleotides: 10. CDR1 and CDR2 from the germline V gene are LGHDT and YNNKEL (reference sequence). The CDR3 sequence: CASSPSTGSTYEQYF. As DNA, the CDR3 is TGTGCCAGCAGTCCTTCGACAGGGTCTACCTACGAGCAGTACTTC.

The gene calls are TRBV11-3 and TRBJ2-5; D uncertain. The germline gives CDR1 SGHNT, CDR2 YENEEA. This CDR3 is 13 amino acids long. The ends were cut back, 2 bases at V and 1 base at J, with 5 bases in the middle. The CDR3 DNA follows: TGTGCCAGCAGCTTACAATCCCAAGAGACCCAGTACTTC. Translation: CASSLQSQETQYF.

The chain links TRBV18 to TRBJ1-4; TRBD1 might be the D (6 bases). Germline V lookup: CDR1 KGHSH, CDR2 LQKENI. The CDR3 spans 13 residues. With 6 bases removed from V and 8 bases from J, the gap between germline ends came to 13 bases. This chain's CDR3 is CASSSTQGEKLFF. The CDR3 nucleotides are TGTGCCAGCTCGTCGACCCAGGGGGAAAAACTGTTTTTT.

The chain has TRBV24-1 and TRBJ2-1; tentative D call: TRBD2 (6 bases). V was shortened by 1 base and J by 5 bases, with 17 bases between the two germline ends. The CDR3 is 17 amino acids. Germline-derived CDR1 and CDR2 are KGHDR and SFDVKD. This CDR3 is CATSDLGGDSSHNEQFF. The CDR3 nucleotides read TGTGCCACCAGTGATTTAGGCGGGGATTCTTCACACAATGAGCAGTTCTTC.

The genes are TRBV7-3 and TRBJ1-1, with unresolved D. CDR1 and CDR2 (germline): SGHTA, FQGTGA. This CDR3 comprises 13 residues. V was pared by 4 bases and J by 4 bases, with 10 bases between. CDR3 loop: CASSSLGPTEAFF. The CDR3 nucleotides are TGTGCCAGCAGCTCTTTAGGTCCCACTGAAGCTTTCTTT.